Below are 15 T cell receptor beta chains sequenced from a single sample in a study of technical replicates of blood from a handful of donors. Generated by immunoSEQ multiplex PCR, the TCRdb table keeps only in-frame clones and is missing some. The data show around 84,000 clones, about 92% seen once. Material: T cells isolated from PBMCs. The receptors were gathered from a human donor in good health.

V usage is TRBV13 and J usage is TRBJ2-7; 12 bases align to TRBD2. Trimming removed 0 bases from V and 3 bases from J; junction bases left unmatched: 6. Germline lookup yields CDR1 PRHDT and CDR2 FYEKMQ (reference sequence). The CDR3 is made up of 17 amino acids. The CDR3 here is CASSLGRTSGTHYEQYF. CDR3 bases: TGTGCCAGCAGCTTAGGCCGGACTAGCGGGACCCACTACGAGCAGTACTTC.

The rearrangement uses TRBV19 and TRBJ1-2; 8 bases fit TRBD1. Germline V gene lookup returns CDR1 LNHDA and CDR2 SQIVND (reference sequence). The CDR3 is 20 residues long. Germline trimming cut 1 base from V and 4 bases from J; bases unmatched to any gene: 20. The CDR3 bases are TGTGCCAGTAGTATAGGAGAGTGGAGACAGGGGCCAGTTCAACTCTATGGCTACACCTTC. Amino acid sequence: CASSIGEWRQGPVQLYGYTF.

J is TRBJ2-1 and V is TRBV11-2; D is possibly TRBD2 (5 bases). There are 14 residues in the CDR3. Germline loops: CDR1 SGHAT, CDR2 FQNNGV. Trimming shortened V by 4 bases and J by 8 bases, and 15 bases separated the two germline ends. The CDR3 DNA is TGTGCCAGCAGCTATGGTCGGGAAGGAGATGAGCAGTTCTTC. It yields the protein CASSYGREGDEQFF.

The CDR3 nucleotides are TGCGCCAGCAGCTTGGAAACGAGAGGCTACACCTTC. Protein: CASSLETRGYTF. The chain combines TRBV5-1 with TRBJ1-2; D unclear. Trimming removed 0 bases at V and 8 bases at J, with 8 bases between. The CDR3 contains 12 residues. CDR1 and CDR2 (germline): SGHRS, YFSETQ.

The chain joins TRBV7-8 to TRBJ2-5, with 8 bases matching TRBD2. The CDR3 loop spans 15 amino acids. The V segment lost 1 base and the J segment 5 bases; nucleotides outside the gene matches: 6. Germline lookup yields CDR1 SGHVS and CDR2 FQNEAQ. CDR3 coding DNA: TGTGCCAGCAGCTTAGAACGGGGGGGCCGTGAGACCCAGTACTTC. Amino acid sequence: CASSLERGGRETQYF.

The chain couples TRBV7-9 to TRBJ1-1; D unresolved. The V end was cut by 7 bases, the J end by 1 base, with 16 bases between. CDR1 and CDR2 from the germline V gene are SEHNR and FQNEAQ (reference sequence). This CDR3 has 15 residues. The CDR3 sequence: CASIPVGRRNTEAFF. CDR3 in DNA: TGTGCCAGCATCCCTGTTGGGCGACGGAACACTGAAGCTTTCTTT. Supplemented by reference TRBV7-9 and TRBJ1-1, the full variable domain reads DTGVSQNPRHKITKRGQNVTFRCDPISEHNRLYWYRQTLGQGPEFLTYFQNEAQLEKSRLLSDRFSAERPKGSFSTLEIQRTEQGDSAMYLCASIPVGRRNTEAFFGQGTRLTVV.

The V gene is TRBV7-9, the J gene TRBJ2-3; D call uncertain. The CDR3 has 13 amino acids. Per the germline V gene, CDR1 is SEHNR and CDR2 is FQNEAQ (reference sequence). The V gene lost 2 bases and the J gene lost 2 bases, with 5 bases spanning the gap. The CDR3 DNA sequence: TGTGCCAGCAGCTTATCTCTCACAGATACGCAGTATTTT. Translated, it gives CASSLSLTDTQYF.

This sequence joins TRBV30 and TRBJ2-7, with a tentative D call TRBD1 (6 bases). V lost 6 bases, J lost 2 bases, and 14 bases lay in between. This CDR3 is built from 13 residues. Germline V gene sequence: CDR1 GTSNPN, CDR2 SVGIG (reference sequence). In DNA, the CDR3 is TGTGCCTGCAGGGGCAGGTCAACCTACGAGCAGTACTTC. Translating gives CACRGRSTYEQYF.

The chain links TRBV5-4 to TRBJ2-2; 10 nucleotides agree with TRBD2. The CDR3 runs 15 residues. The germline CDR1 and CDR2 sequences are SGHNT and YYREEE (reference sequence). V shed 0 bases, J shed 6 bases, and the junction held 2 bases outside the gene matches. This CDR3 reads CASSLAGLASGELFF. DNA for the CDR3: TGTGCCAGCAGCTTGGCGGGACTAGCGTCCGGGGAGCTGTTTTTT.

The CDR3 region is CASSFGTVGYNEQFF. The CDR3 nucleotides are TGTGCCAGCAGCTTTGGGACAGTAGGTTACAATGAGCAGTTCTTC. The gene calls are TRBV7-9 and TRBJ2-1; TRBD1 agrees at 7 bases. Germline CDR1 SEHNR, CDR2 FQNEAQ (reference sequence). This CDR3 contains 15 residues. Trimming took 3 bases from V and 4 from J; bases not matched to a gene: 6.

The CDR3 DNA sequence: TGTGCCAGCAGTTTGGGCCGGATAGGAATGCCCCAGCATTTT. Protein sequence: CASSLGRIGMPQHF. The rearrangement joins TRBV28 to TRBJ1-5; D is uncertain. Germline V gene data show CDR1 as MDHEN and CDR2 as SYDVKM. This CDR3 region has 14 residues. Deletions cut 3 bases from V and 9 bases from J, with 15 bases between.

CDR3 coding DNA: TGCGCCAGCAGCCAAGGTCGGAGCGATACCTACGAGCAGTACTTC. It is translated as CASSQGRSDTYEQYF. V gene TRBV4-1 combines with J gene TRBJ2-7; D uncertain. Germline assignment: CDR1 MGHRA and CDR2 YSYEKL. This CDR3 spans 15 amino acids. V lost 1 base, J lost 2 bases, and 12 bases lay in between.

The gene calls are TRBV7-9 and TRBJ1-3; D gene uncertain. Germline loops: CDR1 SEHNR, CDR2 FQNEAQ (reference sequence). This CDR3 comprises 14 residues. Trimming left V 5 bases short and J 6 bases short, with 14 bases between. CDR3 coding DNA: TGTGCCAGCAGCCATCTCGGGTCTCAAAACACCATATATTTT. Protein: CASSHLGSQNTIYF.

V usage is TRBV18 and J usage is TRBJ1-4; 8 nucleotides agree with TRBD1. V shed 3 bases and J 5 bases; nucleotides not matched to a gene: 5. Germline CDR1 is KGHSH and CDR2 is LQKENI. This CDR3 has 15 amino acids. CDR3 sequence: CASSPSRDRNEKLFF. The CDR3 DNA reads TGTGCCAGCTCACCGAGCCGGGACAGGAATGAAAAACTGTTTTTT.

The rearrangement uses TRBV28 and TRBJ2-7; TRBD2 matches at 11 bases. From germline, CDR1 is MDHEN and CDR2 SYDVKM. This CDR3 spans 20 amino acids. The V segment lost 4 bases and the J segment 2 bases; nucleotides outside the gene matches: 19. The CDR3 sequence: CASSSSTSGSFGVPTYEQYF. The CDR3 DNA reads TGTGCCAGCAGTTCTTCTACTAGCGGGAGTTTTGGGGTACCGACCTACGAGCAGTACTTC.